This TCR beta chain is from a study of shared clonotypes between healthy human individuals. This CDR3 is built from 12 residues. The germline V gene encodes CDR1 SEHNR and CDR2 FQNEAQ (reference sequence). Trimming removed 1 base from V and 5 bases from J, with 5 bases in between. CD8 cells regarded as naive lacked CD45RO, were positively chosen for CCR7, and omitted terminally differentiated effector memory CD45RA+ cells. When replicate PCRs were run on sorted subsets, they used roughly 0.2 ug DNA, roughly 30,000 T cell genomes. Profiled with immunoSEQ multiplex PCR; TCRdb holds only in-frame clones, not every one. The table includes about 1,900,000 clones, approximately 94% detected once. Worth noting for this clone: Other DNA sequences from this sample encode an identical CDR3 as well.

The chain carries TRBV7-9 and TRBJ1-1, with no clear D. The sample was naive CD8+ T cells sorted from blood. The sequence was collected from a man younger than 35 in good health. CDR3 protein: CASSLGRTEAFF. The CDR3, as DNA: TGTGCCAGCAGCTTAGGTAGAACTGAAGCTTTCTTT.